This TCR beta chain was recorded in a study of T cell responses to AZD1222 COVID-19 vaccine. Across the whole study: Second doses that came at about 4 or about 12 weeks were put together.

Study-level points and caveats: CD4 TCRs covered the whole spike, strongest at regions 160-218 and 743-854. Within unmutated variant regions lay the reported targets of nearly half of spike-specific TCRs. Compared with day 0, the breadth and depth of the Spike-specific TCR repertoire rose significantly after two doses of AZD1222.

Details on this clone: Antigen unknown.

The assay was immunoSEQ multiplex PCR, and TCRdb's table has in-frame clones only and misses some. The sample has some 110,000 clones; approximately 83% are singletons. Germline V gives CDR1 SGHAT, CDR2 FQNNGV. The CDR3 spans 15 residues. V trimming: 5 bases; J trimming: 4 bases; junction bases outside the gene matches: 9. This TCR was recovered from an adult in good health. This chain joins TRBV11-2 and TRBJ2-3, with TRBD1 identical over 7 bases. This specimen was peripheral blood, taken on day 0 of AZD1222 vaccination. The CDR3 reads CASSPRQGRADTQYF. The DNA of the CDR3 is TGTGCCAGCAGCCCTCGACAGGGTCGCGCAGATACGCAGTATTTT.